The clone carrying this T cell receptor beta chain was recorded many times. The data belong to a study of T cell repertoires in cytomegalovirus infection. CDR1 is SGHVS and CDR2 is FQNEAQ in the germline V gene. V dropped 0 bases and J dropped 15 bases, with 12 bases sitting between them. This CDR3 is 13 amino acids long. TCRdb itself ran the reads through MiXCR, one entry per CDR3 protein. The sample records about 460,000 distinct CDR3 sequences, roughly 12% being singletons. V gene TRBV7-8 combines with J gene TRBJ1-6; the D gene is possibly TRBD1 (5 bases). The material sequenced was PBMCs. The TCR was taken from a human donor in good health (CMV status not recorded). Some clones in this sample may be carry-over from other donors' samples. The CDR3 bases are TGTGCCAGCAGCTTAGCGGTACGGACACACCTCCACTTT. Protein product: CASSLAVRTHLHF. The full variable domain, with the rest looked up from reference TRBV7-8 and TRBJ1-6, is GAGVSQSPRYKVAKRGQDVALRCDPISGHVSLFWYQQALGQGPEFLTYFQNEAQLDKSGLPSDRFFAERPEGSVSTLKIQRTQQEDSAVYLCASSLAVRTHLHFGNGTRLTVT.